Listed below are T cell receptor beta chains from one sample, sequenced in a study of blood T cell repertoires in COVID-19. Only in-frame clones appear in the TCRdb table, and some are missing; sequencing was by immunoSEQ multiplex PCR. The sample includes more than 100,000 clones, 70% to 85% seen only once; the top ten take around 0.9%. Material for sequencing was peripheral blood. Every receptor here comes from a human donor with acute or convalescent COVID-19. The donor label of this sample is uncertain. CDR3s include the opening cysteine and the closing phenylalanine or tryptophan. The D gene is left open where the match is weak. Expanded clones are given a class, and other clones once, few, many or no size at all.

j_gene: TRBJ1-1
d_gene: NA
v_gene: TRBV6-5
abundance: NA
CDR3nt: TGTGCCAGCAGTTACTCGCGAGTGAACACTGAAGCTTTCTTT
CDR3aa: CASSYSRVNTEAFF

j_gene: TRBJ2-7
d_gene: NA
v_gene: TRBV20-1
abundance: NA
CDR3nt: TGCAGTGCTAGTAATTTCCGCTCCTACGAGCAGTACTTC
CDR3aa: CSASNFRSYEQYF

j_gene: TRBJ1-1
d_gene: NA
v_gene: TRBV11-2
abundance: NA
CDR3nt: TGTGCCGGGGGCGGGGGCCCGAACACTGAAGCTTTCTTT
CDR3aa: CAGGGGPNTEAFF

j_gene: TRBJ2-1
d_gene: TRBD2
v_gene: TRBV19
abundance: NA
CDR3nt: TGTGCCAGTAGGACTCTAGCGGGGACTTCCTACAATGAGCAGTTCTTC
CDR3aa: CASRTLAGTSYNEQFF

j_gene: TRBJ2-5
d_gene: NA
v_gene: TRBV5-6
abundance: NA
CDR3nt: TGTGCCAGCAGCTTGGCTCTTCAAGAGACCCAGTACTTC
CDR3aa: CASSLALQETQYF

j_gene: TRBJ1-1
d_gene: NA
v_gene: TRBV30
abundance: NA
CDR3nt: TGTGCCTGGAGTGTAAAGCCGAACACTGAAGCTTTCTTT
CDR3aa: CAWSVKPNTEAFF

j_gene: TRBJ1-6
d_gene: TRBD1
v_gene: TRBV27
abundance: NA
CDR3nt: TGTGCCAGCAGTTGGACAGGGGGAATCTCACCCCTCCACTTT
CDR3aa: CASSWTGGISPLHF

j_gene: TRBJ1-2
d_gene: NA
v_gene: TRBV7-2
abundance: few
CDR3nt: TGTGCCAGCAGCTTAGTTCGGGGTCCCCCGGGGGTGGTTAGTGGCTACACCTTC
CDR3aa: CASSLVRGPPGVVSGYTF

j_gene: TRBJ2-2
d_gene: TRBD1
v_gene: TRBV5-1
abundance: NA
CDR3nt: TGCGCCAGCAGCCTCGGGACAGGGAACACCGGGGAGCTGTTTTTT
CDR3aa: CASSLGTGNTGELFF

j_gene: TRBJ1-5
d_gene: NA
v_gene: TRBV28
abundance: NA
CDR3nt: TGTGCCAGCAGTGGGGGGACCGTTAGCAATCAGCCCCAGCATTTT
CDR3aa: CASSGGTVSNQPQHF

j_gene: TRBJ1-1
d_gene: NA
v_gene: TRBV20-1
abundance: NA
CDR3nt: TGCAGTGCTCTCCGGGACACTGAAGCTTTCTTT
CDR3aa: CSALRDTEAFF

j_gene: TRBJ2-1
d_gene: TRBD2
v_gene: TRBV30
abundance: few
CDR3nt: TGTGCCTGGAGGGCGGGGGGCAACTACAATGAGCAGTTCTTC
CDR3aa: CAWRAGGNYNEQFF

j_gene: TRBJ2-5
d_gene: TRBD1
v_gene: TRBV3-1/TRBV3-2
abundance: NA
CDR3nt: TGTGCCAGCAGCCGTCAGGGGGCCAGGAGGTACCAAGAGACCCAGTACTTC
CDR3aa: CASSRQGARRYQETQYF

j_gene: TRBJ1-2
d_gene: NA
v_gene: TRBV5-1
abundance: NA
CDR3nt: TGCGCCAGCAGCTTGGGAGAAAACTATGGCTACACCTTC
CDR3aa: CASSLGENYGYTF

j_gene: TRBJ2-1
d_gene: TRBD1
v_gene: TRBV5-8
abundance: once
CDR3nt: TGTGCCAGCAGCTTGAGGACAGGGCTCAATGAGCAGTTCTTC
CDR3aa: CASSLRTGLNEQFF

j_gene: TRBJ1-6
d_gene: NA
v_gene: TRBV7-9
abundance: NA
CDR3nt: TGTGCCAGCAGCTTCTCCGGGATAGGGAATTCACCCCTCCACTTT
CDR3aa: CASSFSGIGNSPLHF

j_gene: TRBJ2-2
d_gene: TRBD1
v_gene: TRBV11-3
abundance: NA
CDR3nt: TGTGCCAGCAGCTATAACCGGGACAGGGCTTCGAACACCGGGGAGCTGTTTTTT
CDR3aa: CASSYNRDRASNTGELFF

j_gene: TRBJ1-1
d_gene: NA
v_gene: TRBV7-9
abundance: NA
CDR3nt: TGTGCCAGCAGCTTCGGAATGGAGGACAGTGAAGCTTTCTTT
CDR3aa: CASSFGMEDSEAFF

j_gene: TRBJ2-2
d_gene: TRBD2
v_gene: TRBV7-2
abundance: few
CDR3nt: TGTGCCAGCAGCTCCATAGCGGGGGGCCCGCCCGGGGAGCTGTTTTTT
CDR3aa: CASSSIAGGPPGELFF

j_gene: TRBJ1-1
d_gene: NA
v_gene: TRBV18
abundance: NA
CDR3nt: TGTGCCAGCTCAAAGGACAAGAACACTGAAGCTTTCTTT
CDR3aa: CASSKDKNTEAFF

j_gene: TRBJ2-2
d_gene: NA
v_gene: TRBV2
abundance: NA
CDR3nt: TGTGCCAGCAGTCGGACACCCAAGAACACCGGGGAGCTGTTTTTT
CDR3aa: CASSRTPKNTGELFF

j_gene: TRBJ2-5
d_gene: TRBD2
v_gene: TRBV2
abundance: NA
CDR3nt: TGTGCCAGCCTGGGACTAGCATCGTTCGAGACCCAGTACTTC
CDR3aa: CASLGLASFETQYF

j_gene: TRBJ1-2
d_gene: NA
v_gene: TRBV28
abundance: NA
CDR3nt: TGTGCCAGCAGTTTAGGGGAGGCCCGGAATGGCTACACCTTC
CDR3aa: CASSLGEARNGYTF

j_gene: TRBJ2-3
d_gene: TRBD1
v_gene: TRBV29-1
abundance: NA
CDR3nt: TGCAGCGTCAGAGGACAGGATTTTGAGGCAGATACGCAGTATTTT
CDR3aa: CSVRGQDFEADTQYF

j_gene: TRBJ2-7
d_gene: NA
v_gene: TRBV5-1
abundance: NA
CDR3nt: TGCGCCAGCAGCTTGGTTACAGACTACGAGCAGTACTTC
CDR3aa: CASSLVTDYEQYF

j_gene: TRBJ1-2
d_gene: NA
v_gene: TRBV29-1
abundance: NA
CDR3nt: TGCAGCGGGAGCTCGGGGGAATATGGCTACACCTTC
CDR3aa: CSGSSGEYGYTF